This T cell receptor (beta chain) was observed in a study of T cell clonality in common variable immunodeficiency. Regarding the study as a whole: Fewer deletions and N-nucleotide insertions were reportedly seen in common variable immunodeficiency TCR beta sequences.

Data came from immunoSEQ multiplex PCR; TCRdb stores just in-frame clones and leaves some out. Observed in the sample are approximately 35,000 clones, none of them singletons. Patients and controls were mostly of Caucasian heritage. CVID subjects had received replacement immunoglobulin for at least one year. No CVID subject was ill or on immunomodulatory drugs when sampled. Heparinized whole blood, about 4.5 to 9 ml, came from each donor. This clone was found many times. Antigen: not known. The CDR3 extends 3 residues past the end of the read, so its final part is completed from the germline J gene. With 2 bases clipped from V and 6 bases from J, the junction kept 5 bases outside the gene matches. The CDR3 is 14 amino acids. Germline V CDR1 and CDR2: SEHNR, FQNEAQ (reference sequence).

The rearrangement uses TRBV7-9 and TRBJ1-1, with 8 bases identical to TRBD1. The sequencing input was peripheral blood mononuclear cells. This TCR derives from a human donor with common variable immunodeficiency. CDR3 amino acids: CASSLIQGAAEAFF. The CDR3 bases that were read are TGTGCCAGCAGCTTAATTCAGGGGGCCGCTGAA.